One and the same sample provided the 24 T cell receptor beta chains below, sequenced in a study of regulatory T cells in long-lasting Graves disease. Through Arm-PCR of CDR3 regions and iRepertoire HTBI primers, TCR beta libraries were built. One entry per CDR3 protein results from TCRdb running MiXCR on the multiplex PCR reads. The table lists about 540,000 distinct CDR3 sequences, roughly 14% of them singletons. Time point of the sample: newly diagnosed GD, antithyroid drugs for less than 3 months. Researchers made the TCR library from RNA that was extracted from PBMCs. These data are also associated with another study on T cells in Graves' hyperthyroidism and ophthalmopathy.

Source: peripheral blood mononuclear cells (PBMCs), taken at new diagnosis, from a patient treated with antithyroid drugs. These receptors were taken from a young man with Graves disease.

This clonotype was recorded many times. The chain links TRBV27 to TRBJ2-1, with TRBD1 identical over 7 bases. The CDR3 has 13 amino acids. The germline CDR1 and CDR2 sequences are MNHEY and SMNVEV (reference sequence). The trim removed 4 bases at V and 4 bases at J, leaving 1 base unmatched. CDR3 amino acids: CASSWDRYNEQFF. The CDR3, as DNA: TGTGCCAGCAGTTGGGACAGATACAATGAGCAGTTCTTC.

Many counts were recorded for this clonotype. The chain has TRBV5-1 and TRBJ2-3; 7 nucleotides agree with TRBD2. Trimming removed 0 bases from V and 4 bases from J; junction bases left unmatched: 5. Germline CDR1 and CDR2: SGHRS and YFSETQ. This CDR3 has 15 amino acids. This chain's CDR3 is CASSLGAGMADTQYF. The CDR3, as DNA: TGCGCCAGCAGCTTGGGAGCGGGAATGGCAGATACGCAGTATTTT.

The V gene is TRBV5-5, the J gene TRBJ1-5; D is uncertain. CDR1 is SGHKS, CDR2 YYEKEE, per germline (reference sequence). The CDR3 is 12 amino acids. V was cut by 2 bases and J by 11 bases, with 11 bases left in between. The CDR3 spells CASSFRWSAQHF. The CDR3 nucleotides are TGTGCCAGCAGCTTTAGGTGGTCAGCCCAGCATTTT.

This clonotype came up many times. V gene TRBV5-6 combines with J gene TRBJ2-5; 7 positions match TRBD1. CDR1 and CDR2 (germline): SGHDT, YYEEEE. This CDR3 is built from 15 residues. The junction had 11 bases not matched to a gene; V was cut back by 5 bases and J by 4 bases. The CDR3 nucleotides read TGTGCCAGCAGTTTCGCAGGGGGTAGTTTAGAGACCCAGTACTTC. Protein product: CASSFAGGSLETQYF.

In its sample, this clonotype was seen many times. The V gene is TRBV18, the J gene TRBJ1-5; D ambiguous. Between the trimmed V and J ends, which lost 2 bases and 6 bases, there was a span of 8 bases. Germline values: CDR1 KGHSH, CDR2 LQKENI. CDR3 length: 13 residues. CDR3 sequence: CASSPGMTQPQHF. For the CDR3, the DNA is TGTGCCAGCTCACCAGGAATGACTCAGCCCCAGCATTTT.

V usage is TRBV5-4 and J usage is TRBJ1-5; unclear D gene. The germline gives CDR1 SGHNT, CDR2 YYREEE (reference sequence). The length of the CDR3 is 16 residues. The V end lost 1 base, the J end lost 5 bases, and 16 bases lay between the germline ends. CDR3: CASSLMEYGQHQPQHF. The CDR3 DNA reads TGTGCCAGCAGCTTGATGGAATATGGGCAACATCAGCCCCAGCATTTT.

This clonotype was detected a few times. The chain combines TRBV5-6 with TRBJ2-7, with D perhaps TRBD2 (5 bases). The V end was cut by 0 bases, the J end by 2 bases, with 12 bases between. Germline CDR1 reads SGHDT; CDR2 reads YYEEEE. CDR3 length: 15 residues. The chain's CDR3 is CASSLVTSGTYEQYF. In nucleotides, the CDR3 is TGTGCCAGCAGCTTGGTCACTAGTGGCACCTACGAGCAGTACTTC.

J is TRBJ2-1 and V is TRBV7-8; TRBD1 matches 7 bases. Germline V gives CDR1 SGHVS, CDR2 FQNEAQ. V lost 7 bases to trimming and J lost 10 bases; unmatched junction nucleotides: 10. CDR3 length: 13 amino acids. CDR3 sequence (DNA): TGTGCCAGCAACCCTAGGACAGGAAGGGAGCAGTTCTTC. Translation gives CASNPRTGREQFF.

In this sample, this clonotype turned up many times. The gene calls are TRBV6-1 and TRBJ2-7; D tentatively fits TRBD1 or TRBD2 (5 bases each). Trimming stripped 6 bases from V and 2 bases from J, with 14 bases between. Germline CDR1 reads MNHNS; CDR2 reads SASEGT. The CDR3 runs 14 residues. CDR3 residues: CASSPRGDPYEQYF. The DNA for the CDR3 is TGTGCCAGCAGCCCGAGAGGGGACCCCTACGAGCAGTACTTC.

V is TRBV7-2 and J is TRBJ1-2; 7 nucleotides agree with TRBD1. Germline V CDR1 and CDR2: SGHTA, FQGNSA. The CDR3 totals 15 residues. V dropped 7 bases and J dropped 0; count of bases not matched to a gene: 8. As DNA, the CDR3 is TGTGCCAGCACCTTCGGGACAGCCTCTAACTATGGCTACACCTTC. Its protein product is CASTFGTASNYGYTF.

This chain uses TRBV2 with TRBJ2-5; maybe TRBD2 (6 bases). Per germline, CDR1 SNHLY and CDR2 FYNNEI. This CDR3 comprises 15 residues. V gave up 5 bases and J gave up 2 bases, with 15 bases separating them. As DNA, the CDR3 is TGTGCCAGCAGTCCAAATCCGGGACTGCAAGAGACCCAGTACTTC. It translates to CASSPNPGLQETQYF.

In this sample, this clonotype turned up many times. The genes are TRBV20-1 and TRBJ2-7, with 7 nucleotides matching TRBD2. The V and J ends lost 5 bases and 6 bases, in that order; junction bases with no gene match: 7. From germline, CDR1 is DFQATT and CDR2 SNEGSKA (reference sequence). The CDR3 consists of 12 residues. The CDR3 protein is CSAEGRESEQYF. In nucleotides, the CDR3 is TGCAGTGCTGAGGGGCGGGAGTCCGAGCAGTACTTC.

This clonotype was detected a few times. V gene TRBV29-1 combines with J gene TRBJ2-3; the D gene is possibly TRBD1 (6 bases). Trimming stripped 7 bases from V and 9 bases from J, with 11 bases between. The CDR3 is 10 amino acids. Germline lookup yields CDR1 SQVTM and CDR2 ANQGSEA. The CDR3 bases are TGCAGCGCCGCAGGGGACACGCAGTATTTT. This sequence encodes CSAAGDTQYF.

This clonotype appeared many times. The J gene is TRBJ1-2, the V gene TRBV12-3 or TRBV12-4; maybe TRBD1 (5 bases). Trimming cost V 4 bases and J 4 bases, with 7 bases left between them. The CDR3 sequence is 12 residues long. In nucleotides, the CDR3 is TGTGCCAGCAGTTACCAGGGCTATGGCTACACCTTC. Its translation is CASSYQGYGYTF.

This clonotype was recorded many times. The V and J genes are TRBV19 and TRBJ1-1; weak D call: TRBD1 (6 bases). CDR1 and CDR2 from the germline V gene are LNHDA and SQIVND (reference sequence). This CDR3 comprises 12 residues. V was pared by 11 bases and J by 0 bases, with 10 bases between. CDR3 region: CASRGVNTEAFF. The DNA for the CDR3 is TGTGCCTCAAGGGGGGTGAACACTGAAGCTTTCTTT.

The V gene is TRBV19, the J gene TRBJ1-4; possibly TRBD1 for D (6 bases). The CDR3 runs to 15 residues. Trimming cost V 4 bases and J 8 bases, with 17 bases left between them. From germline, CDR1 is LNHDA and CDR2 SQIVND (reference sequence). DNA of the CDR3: TGTGCCAGTAGTAGCACAGGGACTGAAGTGGAAAAACTGTTTTTT. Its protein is CASSSTGTEVEKLFF.

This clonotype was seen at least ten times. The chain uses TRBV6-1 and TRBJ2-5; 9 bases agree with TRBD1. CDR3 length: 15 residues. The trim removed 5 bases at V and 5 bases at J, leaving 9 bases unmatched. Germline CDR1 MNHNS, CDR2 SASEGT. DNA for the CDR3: TGTGCCAGCAGTCCCTACGGGACAGGGCAGGAGACCCAGTACTTC. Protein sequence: CASSPYGTGQETQYF.

The CDR3 sequence: CASSPGTVTGELFF. The CDR3 DNA reads TGTGCCAGCAGCCCCGGGACAGTCACAGGGGAGCTGTTTTTT. V usage is TRBV13 and J usage is TRBJ2-2, with 7 bases that match TRBD1. The CDR3 consists of 14 residues. Germline V gene data show CDR1 as PRHDT and CDR2 as FYEKMQ (reference sequence). V was pared by 5 bases and J by 8 bases, with 8 bases of the junction left unmatched.

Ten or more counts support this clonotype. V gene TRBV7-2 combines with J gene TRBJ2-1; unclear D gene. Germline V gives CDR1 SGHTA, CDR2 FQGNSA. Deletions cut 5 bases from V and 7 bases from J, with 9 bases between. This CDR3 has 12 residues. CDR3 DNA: TGTGCCAGCAGCCTTGGTTGGAATGAGCAGTTCTTC. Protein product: CASSLGWNEQFF.

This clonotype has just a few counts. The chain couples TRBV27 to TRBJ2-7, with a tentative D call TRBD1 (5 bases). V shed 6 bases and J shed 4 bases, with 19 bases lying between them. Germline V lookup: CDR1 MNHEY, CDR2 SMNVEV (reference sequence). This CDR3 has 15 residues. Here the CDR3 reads CASSPTQATIYEQYF. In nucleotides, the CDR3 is TGTGCCAGCAGCCCAACACAGGCCACTATTTACGAGCAGTACTTC.

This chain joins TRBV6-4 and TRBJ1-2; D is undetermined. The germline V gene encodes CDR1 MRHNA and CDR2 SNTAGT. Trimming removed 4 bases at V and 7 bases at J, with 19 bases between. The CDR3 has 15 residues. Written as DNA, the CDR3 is TGTGCCAGCAGTGGAACGGGTGGCGTCGTGGGTGGCTACACCTTC. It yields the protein CASSGTGGVVGGYTF.

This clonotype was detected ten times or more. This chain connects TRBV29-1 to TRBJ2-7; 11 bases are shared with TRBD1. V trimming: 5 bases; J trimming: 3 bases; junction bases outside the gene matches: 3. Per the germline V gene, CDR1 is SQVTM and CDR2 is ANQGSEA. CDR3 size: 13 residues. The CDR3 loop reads CSVIGTGGYEQYF. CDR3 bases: TGCAGCGTTATCGGGACAGGGGGCTACGAGCAGTACTTC.

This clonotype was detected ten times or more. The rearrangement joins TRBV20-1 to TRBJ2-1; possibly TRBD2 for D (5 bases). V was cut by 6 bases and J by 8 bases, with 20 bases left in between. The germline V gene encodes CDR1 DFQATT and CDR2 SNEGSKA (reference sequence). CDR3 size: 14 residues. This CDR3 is CSALRGGSGDEQFF. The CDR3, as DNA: TGCAGTGCCCTCCGGGGTGGATCCGGGGATGAGCAGTTCTTC.

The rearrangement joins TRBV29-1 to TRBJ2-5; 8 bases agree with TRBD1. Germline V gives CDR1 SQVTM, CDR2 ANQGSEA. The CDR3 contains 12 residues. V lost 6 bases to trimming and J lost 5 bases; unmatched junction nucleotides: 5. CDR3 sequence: CSVADRGETQYF. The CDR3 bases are TGCAGCGTCGCCGACAGGGGTGAGACCCAGTACTTC.